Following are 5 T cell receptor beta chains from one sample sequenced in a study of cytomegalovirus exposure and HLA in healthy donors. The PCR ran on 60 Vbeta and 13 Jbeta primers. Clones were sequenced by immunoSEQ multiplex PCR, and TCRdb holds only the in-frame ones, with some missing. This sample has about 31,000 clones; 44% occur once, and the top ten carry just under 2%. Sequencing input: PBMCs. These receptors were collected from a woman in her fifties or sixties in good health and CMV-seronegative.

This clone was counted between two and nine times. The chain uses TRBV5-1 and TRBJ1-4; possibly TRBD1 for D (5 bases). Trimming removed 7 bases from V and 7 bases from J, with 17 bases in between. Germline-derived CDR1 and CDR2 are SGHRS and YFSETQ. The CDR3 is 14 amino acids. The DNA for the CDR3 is TGCGCCAGCCGACCCGGGGAGGGGTTTGAAAAACTGTTTTTT. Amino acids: CASRPGEGFEKLFF. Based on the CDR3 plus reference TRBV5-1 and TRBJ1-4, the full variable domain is KAGVTQTPRYLIKTRGQQVTLSCSPISGHRSVSWYQQTPGQGLQFLFEYFSETQRNKGNFPGRFSGRQFSNSRSEMNVSTLELGDSALYLCASRPGEGFEKLFFGSGTQLSVL.

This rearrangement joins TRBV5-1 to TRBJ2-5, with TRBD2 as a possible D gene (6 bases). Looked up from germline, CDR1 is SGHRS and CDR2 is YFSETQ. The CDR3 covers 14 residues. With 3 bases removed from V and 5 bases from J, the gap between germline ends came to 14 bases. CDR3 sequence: CASSSGEKGETQYF. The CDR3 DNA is TGCGCCAGCAGCTCGGGAGAGAAGGGGGAGACCCAGTACTTC.

CDR3 DNA sequence: TGTGCCAGCAGACCCGCGACAGGGGGGGGATCCTACGAGCAGTACTTC. Its protein is CASRPATGGGSYEQYF. The V gene is TRBV5-5, the J gene TRBJ2-7, with TRBD1 identical over 9 bases. The ends lost 5 bases at V and 1 base at J; junction bases unmatched: 10. Germline V CDR1 and CDR2: SGHKS, YYEKEE (reference sequence). This CDR3 comprises 16 residues.

CDR3 protein: CASSQDSASSYNEQFF. The CDR3 DNA reads TGCGCCAGCAGCCAAGATTCCGCGAGCTCCTACAATGAGCAGTTCTTC. The chain recombines TRBV4-1 with TRBJ2-1; D not certain. In germline, CDR1 is MGHRA, CDR2 YSYEKL. Trimming pared 0 bases from V and 0 bases from J, leaving 9 bases between. This CDR3 region has 16 residues.

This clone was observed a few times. DNA of the CDR3: TGCGCCAGCAGCCCCCCCGGAGACAATGAGCAGTTCTTC. Protein sequence: CASSPPGDNEQFF. The chain employs TRBV4-1 and TRBJ2-1; D remains unclear. The CDR3 consists of 13 residues. Germline V lookup: CDR1 MGHRA, CDR2 YSYEKL. V lost 4 bases and J 5 bases, leaving 9 bases between the germline ends.